The 5 T cell receptor beta chains below were found in one sample sequenced in a study of T cell repertoires in cytomegalovirus infection (dated by TCRdb to the late 2010s). Sequenced on an Illumina HiSeq 1500. Starting from the raw public reads, TCRdb applied fastp trimming at Q25, assembled clones with MiXCR and retained in-frame beta chains. Each CDR3 protein gets just one entry, which takes the most common genes and DNA from the rows behind it. The sample table contains hundreds of thousands of distinct CDR3 sequences; only one count was recorded for about 33% of them. The ten largest clones capture over 10% of the sample. The label giving this sample's treatment or condition can be read as: in vitro stimulation with specific CMV peptide epitopes to enrich CMV-specific T cells. The antigens of these receptors remain unknown. The sequencing used cultured CD8+ T cells from PBMCs, collected from culture after CMV antigen stimulation. The receptors were gathered from a human donor in good health (CMV status not recorded). Some clones in this sample may be carry-over from other donors' samples.

The CDR3 spells CASNWGQGRLEQYF. CDR3 sequence (DNA): TGTGCCAGCAATTGGGGACAGGGCCGTTTGGAGCAGTACTTC. The chain is built from TRBV6-6 and TRBJ2-7; TRBD1 aligns across 9 bases. Germline V gene lookup returns CDR1 MNHNY and CDR2 SVGAGI (reference sequence). The length of the CDR3 is 14 residues. The J segment lost 7 bases and the V segment lost 7 bases, leaving 11 bases of the junction unmatched.

Regarding this clonotype: A much more abundant neighbour one base away suggests this may be a read error. The chain links TRBV6-1 to TRBJ2-5, with 9 positions matching TRBD2. The CDR3 has 17 residues. Germline V gene data show CDR1 as MNHNS and CDR2 as SASEGT. CDR3 bases: TGTACCAGCAGTGAAGTCGGCAGGACTAGCGCGCAAGAGACCCAGTACTTC. Its translation: CTSSEVGRTSAQETQYF.

This clonotype has more than one count but fewer than ten. The V and J genes are TRBV27 and TRBJ2-5; TRBD2 matches at 7 bases. This CDR3 has 17 residues. CDR1 is MNHEY and CDR2 is SMNVEV in the germline V gene (reference sequence). Unmatched junction bases numbered 10, after V lost 1 base and J lost 2 bases. The CDR3 DNA reads TGTGCCAGCAGTTTATTCTGGCCGGGACTAATACAAGAGACCCAGTACTTC. This sequence encodes CASSLFWPGLIQETQYF.

CDR3 DNA: TGTGCCAGCAGCTTACTAGCGGGGGCTTCGGCTGAGCAGTTCTTC. Translating it yields CASSLLAGASAEQFF. The rearrangement joins TRBV7-6 to TRBJ2-1; the match to TRBD2 covers 10 bases. This CDR3 comprises 15 residues. Looked up from germline, CDR1 is SGHVS and CDR2 is FNYEAQ. The V gene end was trimmed by 2 bases and the J gene end by 9 bases; junction bases not matched to a gene: 7.

The chain recombines TRBV7-9 with TRBJ2-1; D is possibly TRBD1 (6 bases). Per germline, CDR1 SEHNR and CDR2 FQNEAQ (reference sequence). V lost 8 bases and J lost 1, with 18 bases in between. The CDR3 covers 16 residues. CDR3 in amino acids: CASALSYGTSYNEQFF. The CDR3 DNA sequence: TGTGCCAGCGCACTTTCTTACGGGACATCCTACAATGAGCAGTTCTTC. The full variable domain, with the rest looked up from reference TRBV7-9 and TRBJ2-1, is DTGVSQNPRHKITKRGQNVTFRCDPISEHNRLYWYRQTLGQGPEFLTYFQNEAQLEKSRLLSDRFSAERPKGSFSTLEIQRTEQGDSAMYLCASALSYGTSYNEQFFGPGTRLTVL.